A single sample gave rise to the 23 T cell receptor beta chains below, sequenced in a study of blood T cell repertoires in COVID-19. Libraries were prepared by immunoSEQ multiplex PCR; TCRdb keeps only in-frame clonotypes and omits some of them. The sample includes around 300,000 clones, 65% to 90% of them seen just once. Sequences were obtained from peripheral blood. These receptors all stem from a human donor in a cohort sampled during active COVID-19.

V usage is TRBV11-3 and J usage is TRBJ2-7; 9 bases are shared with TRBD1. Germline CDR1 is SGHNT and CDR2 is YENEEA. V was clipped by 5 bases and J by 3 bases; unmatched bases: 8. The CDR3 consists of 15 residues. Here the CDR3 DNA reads TGTGCCAGCAGCCTAGGGGGACAGGGTTTCTACGAGCAGTACTTC. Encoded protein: CASSLGGQGFYEQYF.

DNA of the CDR3: TGCGCCAGCAGCTTGGACGGCGGGAGCTTGAATACGCAGTATTTT. Translation gives CASSLDGGSLNTQYF. The rearrangement joins TRBV5-1 to TRBJ2-3; 7 bases fit TRBD2. The germline gives CDR1 SGHRS, CDR2 YFSETQ. Trimming cost V 0 bases and J 7 bases; bases outside gene matches: 8. The CDR3 runs to 15 residues.

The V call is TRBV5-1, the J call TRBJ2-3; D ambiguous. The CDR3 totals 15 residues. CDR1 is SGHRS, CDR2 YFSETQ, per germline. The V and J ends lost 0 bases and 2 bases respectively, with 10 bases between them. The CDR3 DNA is TGCGCCAGCAGCTTGGGAAGCCTGAACACAGATACGCAGTATTTT. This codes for CASSLGSLNTDTQYF.

The CDR3 sequence: CASSRGRVGRTGIYEQYF. CDR3 bases: TGTGCCAGCAGCCGAGGGCGGGTTGGGAGAACAGGGATCTACGAGCAGTACTTC. V is TRBV13 and J is TRBJ2-7; D possibly corresponds to TRBD1 (6 bases). Germline CDR1 reads PRHDT; CDR2 reads FYEKMQ (reference sequence). V lost 5 bases, J lost 3 bases, and 26 bases lay in between. The CDR3 is 18 residues long.

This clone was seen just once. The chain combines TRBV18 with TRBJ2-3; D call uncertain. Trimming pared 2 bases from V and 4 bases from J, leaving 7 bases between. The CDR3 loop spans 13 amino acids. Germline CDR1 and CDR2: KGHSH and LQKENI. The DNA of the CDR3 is TGTGCCAGCTCACCAGGCCCCTCAGATACGCAGTATTTT. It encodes CASSPGPSDTQYF.

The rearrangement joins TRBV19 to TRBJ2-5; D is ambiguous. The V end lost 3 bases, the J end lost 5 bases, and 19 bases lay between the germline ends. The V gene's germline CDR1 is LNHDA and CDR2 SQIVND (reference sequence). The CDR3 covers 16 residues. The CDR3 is CASSIRSARSVETQYF. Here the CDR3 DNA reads TGTGCCAGTAGTATTCGATCTGCCCGGAGCGTGGAGACCCAGTACTTC.

The CDR3 DNA follows: TGCAGTGCTAGTCCGGGACTAGCGGGGTCCTACGAGCAGTACTTC. Translation gives CSASPGLAGSYEQYF. This chain uses TRBV20-1 with TRBJ2-7, with 13 positions matching TRBD2. CDR1 and CDR2 (germline): DFQATT, SNEGSKA (reference sequence). This CDR3 is 15 amino acids long. Trimming removed 3 bases from V and 1 base from J; junction bases left unmatched: 3.

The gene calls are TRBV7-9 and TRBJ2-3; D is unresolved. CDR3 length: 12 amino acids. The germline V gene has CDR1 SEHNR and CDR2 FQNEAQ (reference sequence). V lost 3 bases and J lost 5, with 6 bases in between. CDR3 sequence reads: CASSFQLDTQYF. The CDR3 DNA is TGTGCCAGCAGCTTTCAACTAGATACGCAGTATTTT.

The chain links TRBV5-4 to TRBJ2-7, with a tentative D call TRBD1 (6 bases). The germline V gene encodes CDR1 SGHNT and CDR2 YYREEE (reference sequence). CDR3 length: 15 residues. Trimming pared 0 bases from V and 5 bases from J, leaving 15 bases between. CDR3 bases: TGTGCCAGCAGCTTGGAGATGACCAGGGGCCACGAGCAGTACTTC. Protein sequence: CASSLEMTRGHEQYF.

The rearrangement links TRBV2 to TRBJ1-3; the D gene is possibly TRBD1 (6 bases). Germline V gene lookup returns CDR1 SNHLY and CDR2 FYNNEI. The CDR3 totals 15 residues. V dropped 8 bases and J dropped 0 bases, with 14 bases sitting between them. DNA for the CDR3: TGTGCCAGCGGGGGGGCGGCTCTCTCTGGAAACACCATATATTTT. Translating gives CASGGAALSGNTIYF.

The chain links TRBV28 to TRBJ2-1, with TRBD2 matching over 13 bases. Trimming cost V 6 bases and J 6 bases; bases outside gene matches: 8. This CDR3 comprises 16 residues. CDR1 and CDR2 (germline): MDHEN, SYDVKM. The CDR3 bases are TGTGCCAGCAGACGACTAGCGGGGGGATCTCGCAATGAGCAGTTCTTC. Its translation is CASRRLAGGSRNEQFF.

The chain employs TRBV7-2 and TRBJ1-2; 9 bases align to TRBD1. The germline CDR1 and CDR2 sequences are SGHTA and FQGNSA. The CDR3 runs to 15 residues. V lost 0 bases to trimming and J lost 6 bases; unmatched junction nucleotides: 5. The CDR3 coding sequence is TGTGCCAGCAGCTTAGCCCCCGGGACAGGGAATGGCTACACCTTC. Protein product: CASSLAPGTGNGYTF.

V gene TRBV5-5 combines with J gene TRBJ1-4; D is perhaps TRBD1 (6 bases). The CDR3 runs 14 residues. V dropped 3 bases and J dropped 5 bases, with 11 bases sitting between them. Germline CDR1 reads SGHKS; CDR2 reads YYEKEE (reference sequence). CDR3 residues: CASSSGQLNEKLFF. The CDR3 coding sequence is TGTGCCAGCAGCTCAGGACAGCTAAATGAAAAACTGTTTTTT.

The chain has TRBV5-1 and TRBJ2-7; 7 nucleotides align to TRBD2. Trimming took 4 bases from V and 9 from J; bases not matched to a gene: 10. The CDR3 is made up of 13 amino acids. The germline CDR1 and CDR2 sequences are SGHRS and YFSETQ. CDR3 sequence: CASSPDGTKVQYF. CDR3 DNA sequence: TGCGCCAGCAGCCCGGACGGGACTAAGGTGCAGTACTTC.

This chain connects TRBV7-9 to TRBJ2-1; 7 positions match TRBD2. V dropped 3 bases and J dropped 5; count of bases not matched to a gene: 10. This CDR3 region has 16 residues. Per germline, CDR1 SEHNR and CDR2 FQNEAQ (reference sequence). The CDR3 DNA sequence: TGTGCCAGCAGCTTTGATCTTGGGGCGGGGGACAATGAGCAGTTCTTC. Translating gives CASSFDLGAGDNEQFF.

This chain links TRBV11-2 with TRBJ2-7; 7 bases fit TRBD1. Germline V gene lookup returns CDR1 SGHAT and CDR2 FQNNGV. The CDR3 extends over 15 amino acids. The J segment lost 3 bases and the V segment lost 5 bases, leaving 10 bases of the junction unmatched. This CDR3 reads CASSPTRDRLYEQYF. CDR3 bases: TGTGCCAGCAGCCCGACCCGGGACAGACTCTACGAGCAGTACTTC.

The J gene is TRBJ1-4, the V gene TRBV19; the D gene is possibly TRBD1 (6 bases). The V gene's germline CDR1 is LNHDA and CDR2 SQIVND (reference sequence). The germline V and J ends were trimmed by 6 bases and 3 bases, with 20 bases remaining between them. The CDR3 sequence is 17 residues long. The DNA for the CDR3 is TGTGCCAGTAGCCTATCCCAGGGGCGCGGACCTAATGAAAAACTGTTTTTT. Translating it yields CASSLSQGRGPNEKLFF.

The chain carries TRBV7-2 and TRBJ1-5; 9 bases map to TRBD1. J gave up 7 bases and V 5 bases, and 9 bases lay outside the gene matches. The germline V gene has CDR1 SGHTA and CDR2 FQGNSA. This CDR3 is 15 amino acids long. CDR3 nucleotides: TGTGCCAGCAGCCCCAATACAGGGGGCCTGCAGCCCCAGCATTTT. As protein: CASSPNTGGLQPQHF.

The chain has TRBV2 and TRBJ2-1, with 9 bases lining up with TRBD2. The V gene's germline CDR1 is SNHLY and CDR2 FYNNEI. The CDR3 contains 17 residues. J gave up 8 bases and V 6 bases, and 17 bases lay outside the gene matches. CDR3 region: CASRGWLGGRAGDEQFF. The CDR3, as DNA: TGTGCCAGCAGGGGATGGCTAGGCGGGAGGGCCGGGGATGAGCAGTTCTTC.

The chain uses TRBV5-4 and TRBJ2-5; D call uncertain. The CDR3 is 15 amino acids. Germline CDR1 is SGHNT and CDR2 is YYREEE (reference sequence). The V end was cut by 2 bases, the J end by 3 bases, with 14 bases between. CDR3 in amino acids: CASSFLTLGKETQYF. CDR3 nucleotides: TGTGCCAGCAGCTTTTTGACCTTGGGCAAAGAGACCCAGTACTTC.

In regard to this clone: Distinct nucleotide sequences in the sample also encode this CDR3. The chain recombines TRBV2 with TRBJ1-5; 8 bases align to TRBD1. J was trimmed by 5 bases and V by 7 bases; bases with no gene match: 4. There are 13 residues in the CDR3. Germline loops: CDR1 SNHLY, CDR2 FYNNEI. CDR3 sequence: CASKGQGDQPQHF. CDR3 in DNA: TGTGCCAGCAAAGGACAGGGTGATCAGCCCCAGCATTTT.

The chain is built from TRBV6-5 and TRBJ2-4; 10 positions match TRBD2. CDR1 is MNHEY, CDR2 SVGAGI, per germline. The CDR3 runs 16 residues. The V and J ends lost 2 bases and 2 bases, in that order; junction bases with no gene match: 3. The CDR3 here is CASSYVAGGPKNIQYF. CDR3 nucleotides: TGTGCCAGCAGTTACGTAGCGGGAGGTCCCAAAAACATTCAGTACTTC.

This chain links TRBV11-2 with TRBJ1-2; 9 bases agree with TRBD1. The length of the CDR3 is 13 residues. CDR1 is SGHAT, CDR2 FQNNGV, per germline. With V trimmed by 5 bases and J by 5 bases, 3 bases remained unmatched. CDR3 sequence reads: CASSPGTGYGYTF. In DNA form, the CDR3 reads TGTGCCAGCAGCCCCGGGACAGGGTATGGCTACACCTTC.